Reported below is one TCR beta chain. The antigen is not known. The CDR3 runs to 13 residues. The V gene's germline CDR1 is SEHNR and CDR2 FQNEAQ (reference sequence). V shed 5 bases and J shed 4 bases, with 11 bases lying between them. These data come from a study of cytomegalovirus exposure and HLA in healthy donors. In the study overall: About 85 million unique TCRs from HLA-typed donors were held in an early release of data. Study results and caveats: The availability of immune exposure information extended only to CMV serostatus. It was taken for granted in presence/absence analyses that sequencing depth across donors was roughly uniform.

Researchers ran the PCR with 60 Vbeta and 13 Jbeta primers. Assay used: immunoSEQ multiplex PCR; TCRdb lists only in-frame clones, some missing. The sample has some 120,000 clones, nearly 80% seen once; the top ten hold roughly 6.1%. This receptor was taken from a woman aged 40 to 50 in good health and CMV-seronegative. The chain is built from TRBV7-9 and TRBJ1-1, with D tentatively TRBD1 (6 bases). Sequencing was done on a sample of PBMCs. Written as DNA, the CDR3 is TGTGCCAGCAGCATCGGACAGTCCACTGAAGCTTTCTTT. Residues: CASSIGQSTEAFF.